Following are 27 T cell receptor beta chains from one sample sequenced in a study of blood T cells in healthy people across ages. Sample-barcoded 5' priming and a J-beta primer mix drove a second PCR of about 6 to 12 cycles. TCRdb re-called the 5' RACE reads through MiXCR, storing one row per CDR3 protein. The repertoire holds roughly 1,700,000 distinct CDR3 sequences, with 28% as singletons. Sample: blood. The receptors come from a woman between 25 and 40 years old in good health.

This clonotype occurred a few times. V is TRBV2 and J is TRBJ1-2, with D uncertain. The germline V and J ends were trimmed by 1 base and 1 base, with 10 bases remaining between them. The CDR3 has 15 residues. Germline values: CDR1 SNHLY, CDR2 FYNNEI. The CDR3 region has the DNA TGTGCCAGCAGTGAAGAGCCCATCCTTAACTATGGCTACACCTTC. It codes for CASSEEPILNYGYTF.

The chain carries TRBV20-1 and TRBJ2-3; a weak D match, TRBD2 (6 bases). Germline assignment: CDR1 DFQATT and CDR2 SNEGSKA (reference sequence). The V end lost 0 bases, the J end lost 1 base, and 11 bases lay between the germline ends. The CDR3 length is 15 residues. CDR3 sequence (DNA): TGCAGTGCTAGAGATTCGGCTAGCGGCACAGATACGCAGTATTTT. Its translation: CSARDSASGTDTQYF.

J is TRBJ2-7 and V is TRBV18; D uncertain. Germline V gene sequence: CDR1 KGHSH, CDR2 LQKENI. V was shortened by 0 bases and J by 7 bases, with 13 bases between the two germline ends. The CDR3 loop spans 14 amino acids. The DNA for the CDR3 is TGTGCCAGCTCACCACCGAACAGCAACAATGAGCAGTACTTC. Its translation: CASSPPNSNNEQYF.

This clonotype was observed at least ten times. The CDR3 region is CASSGTREQFF. The CDR3 DNA follows: TGTGCCAGCAGTGGGACCAGGGAGCAGTTCTTC. V and J are TRBV25-1 and TRBJ2-1; D gene uncertain. The ends were cut back, 4 bases at V and 10 bases at J, with 8 bases in the middle. Germline CDR1 and CDR2: MGHDK and SYGVNS. The CDR3 is made up of 11 amino acids.

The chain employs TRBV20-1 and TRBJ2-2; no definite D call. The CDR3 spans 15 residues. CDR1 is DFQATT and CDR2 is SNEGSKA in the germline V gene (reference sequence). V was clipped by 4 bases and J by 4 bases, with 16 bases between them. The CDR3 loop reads CSATDRRSFTGELFF. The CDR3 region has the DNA TGCAGTGCTACAGATCGACGCAGCTTCACCGGGGAGCTGTTTTTT.

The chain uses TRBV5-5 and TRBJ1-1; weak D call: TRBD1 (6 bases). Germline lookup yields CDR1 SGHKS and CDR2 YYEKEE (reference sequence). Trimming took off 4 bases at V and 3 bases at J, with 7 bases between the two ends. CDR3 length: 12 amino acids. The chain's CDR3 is CASSGQHTEAFF. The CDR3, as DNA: TGTGCCAGCAGCGGACAGCACACTGAAGCTTTCTTT.

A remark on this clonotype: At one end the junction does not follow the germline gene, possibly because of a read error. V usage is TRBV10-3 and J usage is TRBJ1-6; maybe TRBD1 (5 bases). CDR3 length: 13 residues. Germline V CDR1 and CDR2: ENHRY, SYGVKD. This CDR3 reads CATRQWGNSPLYF. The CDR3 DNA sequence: TGTGCCACGAGACAGTGGGGAAATTCACCCCTCTACTTT.

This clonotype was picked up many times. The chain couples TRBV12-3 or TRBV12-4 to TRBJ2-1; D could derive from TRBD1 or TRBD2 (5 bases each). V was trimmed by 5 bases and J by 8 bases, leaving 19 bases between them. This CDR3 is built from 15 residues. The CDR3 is CASSTSGGGLDEQFF. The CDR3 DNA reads TGTGCCAGCAGTACAAGCGGTGGGGGTTTAGATGAGCAGTTCTTC.

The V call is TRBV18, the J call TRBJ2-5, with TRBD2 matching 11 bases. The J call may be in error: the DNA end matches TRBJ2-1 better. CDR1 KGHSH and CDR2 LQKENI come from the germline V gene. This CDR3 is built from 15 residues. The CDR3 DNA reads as TGTGCCAGCTCACCAACTAGCGGGAGCCAAGAGACCCAGTTCTTC. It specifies CASSPTSGSQETQFF.

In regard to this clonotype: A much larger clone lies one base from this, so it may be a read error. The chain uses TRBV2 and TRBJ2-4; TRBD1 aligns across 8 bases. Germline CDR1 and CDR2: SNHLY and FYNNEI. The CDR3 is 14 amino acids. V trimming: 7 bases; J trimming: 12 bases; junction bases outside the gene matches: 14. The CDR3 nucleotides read TGTGCCAGCATTTTGACAGGGGTAATGGACACTCAGTACTTC. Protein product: CASILTGVMDTQYF.

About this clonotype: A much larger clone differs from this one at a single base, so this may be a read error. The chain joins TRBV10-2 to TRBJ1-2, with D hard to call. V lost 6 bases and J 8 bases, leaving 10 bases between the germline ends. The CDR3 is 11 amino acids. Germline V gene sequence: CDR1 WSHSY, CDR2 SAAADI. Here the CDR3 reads CASRGMQGYTF. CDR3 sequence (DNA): TGCGCCAGCAGAGGTATGCAGGGCTACACCTTC.

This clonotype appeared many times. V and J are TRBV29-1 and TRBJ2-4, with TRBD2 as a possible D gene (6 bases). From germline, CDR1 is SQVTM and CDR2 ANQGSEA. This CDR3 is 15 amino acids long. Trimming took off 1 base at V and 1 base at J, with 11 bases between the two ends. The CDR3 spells CSVEVGGSAKNIQYF. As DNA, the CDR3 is TGCAGCGTTGAAGTAGGAGGGAGTGCCAAAAACATTCAGTACTTC.

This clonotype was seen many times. The DNA for the CDR3 is TGCGCCGGCGGGGAGTTTGAGCAGTACTTC. It specifies CAGGEFEQYF. The chain links TRBV10-2 to TRBJ2-5, with D perhaps TRBD2 (6 bases). CDR3 size: 10 residues. Germline values: CDR1 WSHSY, CDR2 SAAADI. With 11 bases removed from V and 11 bases from J, the gap between germline ends came to 15 bases.

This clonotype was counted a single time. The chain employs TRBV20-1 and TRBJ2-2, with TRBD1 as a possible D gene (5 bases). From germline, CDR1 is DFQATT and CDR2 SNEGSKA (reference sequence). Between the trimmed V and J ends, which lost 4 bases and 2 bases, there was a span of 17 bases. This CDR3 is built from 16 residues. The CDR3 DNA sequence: TGCAGTGCTATTCAGTCAGGGCAGCAAAACACCGGGGAGCTGTTTTTT. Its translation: CSAIQSGQQNTGELFF.

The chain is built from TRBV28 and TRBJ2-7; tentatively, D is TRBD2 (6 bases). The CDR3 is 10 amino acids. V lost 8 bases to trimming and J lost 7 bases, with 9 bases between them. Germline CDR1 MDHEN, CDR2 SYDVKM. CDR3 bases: TGTGCCAGCGGGAGGACTGAGCAGTACTTC. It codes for CASGRTEQYF.

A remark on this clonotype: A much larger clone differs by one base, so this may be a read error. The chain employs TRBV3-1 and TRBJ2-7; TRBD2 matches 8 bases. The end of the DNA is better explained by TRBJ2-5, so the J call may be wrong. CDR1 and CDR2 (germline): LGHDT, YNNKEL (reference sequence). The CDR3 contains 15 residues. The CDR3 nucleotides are TGTGCCAGCAGCCAGGTGCGGGGGGTCCCTGGGACCCAGTACTTC. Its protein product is CASSQVRGVPGTQYF.

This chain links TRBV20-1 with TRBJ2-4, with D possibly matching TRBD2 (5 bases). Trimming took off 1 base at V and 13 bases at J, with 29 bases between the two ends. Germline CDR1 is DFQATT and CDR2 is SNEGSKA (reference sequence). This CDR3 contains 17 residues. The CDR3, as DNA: TGCAGTGCTAGAGTTTCAGGACTCCTGGGCTCCTACAATGAGCAGTACTTC. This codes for CSARVSGLLGSYNEQYF.

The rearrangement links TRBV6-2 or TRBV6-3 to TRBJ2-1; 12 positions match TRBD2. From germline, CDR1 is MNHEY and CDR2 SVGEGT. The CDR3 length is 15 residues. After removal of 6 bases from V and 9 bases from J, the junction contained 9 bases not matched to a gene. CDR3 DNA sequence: TGTGCCAGCAGCCCCGGACTAGCGGGATCTGCTGAGCAGTTCTTC. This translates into CASSPGLAGSAEQFF.

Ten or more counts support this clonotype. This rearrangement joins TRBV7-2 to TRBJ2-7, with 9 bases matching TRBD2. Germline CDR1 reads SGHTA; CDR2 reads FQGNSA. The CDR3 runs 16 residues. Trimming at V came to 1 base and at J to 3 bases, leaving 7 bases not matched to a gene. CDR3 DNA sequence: TGTGCCAGCAGCTTAGGTGATAGCGGGAGTTTCTACGAGCAGTACTTC. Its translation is CASSLGDSGSFYEQYF.

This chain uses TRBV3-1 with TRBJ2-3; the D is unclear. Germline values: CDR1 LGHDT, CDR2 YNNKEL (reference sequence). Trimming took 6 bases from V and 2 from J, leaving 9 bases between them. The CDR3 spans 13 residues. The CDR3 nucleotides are TGTGCCAGCAGTCAACGAGACACAGATACGCAGTATTTT. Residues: CASSQRDTDTQYF.

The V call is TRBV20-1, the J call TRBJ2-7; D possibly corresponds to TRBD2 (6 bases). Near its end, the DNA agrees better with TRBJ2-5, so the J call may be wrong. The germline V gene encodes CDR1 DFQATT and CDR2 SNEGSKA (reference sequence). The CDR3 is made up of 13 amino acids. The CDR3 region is CSAHPRGKETQYF. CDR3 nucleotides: TGCAGTGCCCATCCCCGGGGGAAAGAGACCCAGTACTTC.

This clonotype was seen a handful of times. The CDR3 coding sequence is TGTGCCAGCAGCCGGGGGACTAGCGGGATGACAGATACGCAGTATTTT. Translating gives CASSRGTSGMTDTQYF. The rearrangement uses TRBV7-2 and TRBJ2-3, with 13 positions matching TRBD2. Germline-derived CDR1 and CDR2 are SGHTA and FQGNSA. With 5 bases clipped from V and 3 bases from J, the junction kept 5 bases outside the gene matches. This CDR3 is built from 16 residues.

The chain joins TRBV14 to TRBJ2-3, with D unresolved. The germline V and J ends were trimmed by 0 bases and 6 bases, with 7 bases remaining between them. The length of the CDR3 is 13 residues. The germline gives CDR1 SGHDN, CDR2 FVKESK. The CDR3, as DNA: TGTGCCAGCAGCCAAGATTTGAAGGATACGCAGTATTTT. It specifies CASSQDLKDTQYF.

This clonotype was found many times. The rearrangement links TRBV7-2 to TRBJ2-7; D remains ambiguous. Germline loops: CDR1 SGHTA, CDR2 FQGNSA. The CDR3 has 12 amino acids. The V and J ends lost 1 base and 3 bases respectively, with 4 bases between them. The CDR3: CASSLVNYEQYF. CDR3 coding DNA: TGTGCCAGCAGCTTAGTTAACTACGAGCAGTACTTC.

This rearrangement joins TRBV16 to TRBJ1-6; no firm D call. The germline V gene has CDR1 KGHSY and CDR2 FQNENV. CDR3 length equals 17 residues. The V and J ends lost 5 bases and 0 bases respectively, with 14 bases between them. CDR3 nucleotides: TGTGCCAGCAGCGGTACACTACCAAGCTCCTATAATTCACCCCTCCACTTT. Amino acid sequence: CASSGTLPSSYNSPLHF. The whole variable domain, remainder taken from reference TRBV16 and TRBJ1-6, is GEEVAQTPKHLVRGEGQKAKLYCAPIKGHSYVFWYQQVLKNEFKFLISFQNENVFDETGMPKERFSAKCLPNSPCSLEIQATKLEDSAVYFCASSGTLPSSYNSPLHFGNGTRLTVT.

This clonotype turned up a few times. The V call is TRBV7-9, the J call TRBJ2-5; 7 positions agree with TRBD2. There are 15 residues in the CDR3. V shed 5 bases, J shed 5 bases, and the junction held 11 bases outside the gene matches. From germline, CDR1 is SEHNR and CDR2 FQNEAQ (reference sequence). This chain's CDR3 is CASSSEGGRRETQYF. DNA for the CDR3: TGTGCCAGCAGCAGCGAGGGCGGGAGAAGGGAGACCCAGTACTTC.

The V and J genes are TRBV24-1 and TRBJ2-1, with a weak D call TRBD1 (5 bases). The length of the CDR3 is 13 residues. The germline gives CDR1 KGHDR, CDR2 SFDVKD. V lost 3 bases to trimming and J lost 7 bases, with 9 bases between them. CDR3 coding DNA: TGTGCCACCAGTGATACATGGACAAATGAGCAGTTCTTC. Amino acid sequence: CATSDTWTNEQFF.